This is a list of T cell receptor beta chains from one sample in a study of regulatory T cells in long-lasting Graves disease. MiXCR was run by TCRdb on the multiplex PCR reads, yielding one entry per CDR3 protein. Among about 340,000 distinct CDR3 sequences listed, 15% to 20% were seen once. Sequencing was performed on peripheral blood mononuclear cells (PBMCs), taken when the disease was refractory, from a patient treated with antithyroid drugs. The receptors here all came from a female donor with Graves disease. Each CDR3 is given with its conserved first and last residue. A D gene is named only where the DNA matches it firmly. Clone size is shown for a subset of rows, as once, few, many or a class of expanded clone.

CDR3 protein	CDR3 DNA	clone size	D gene	V gene	J gene	CDR3 length
CASSSRGYNIQYF	TGTGCCAGCAGTTCTAGGGGCTATAACATTCAGTACTTC	-	-	TRBV6-5	TRBJ2-4	13
CAWSVVGYEQYF	TGTGCCTGGAGTGTGGTCGGCTACGAGCAGTACTTC	few	-	TRBV30	TRBJ2-7	12
CASSYGGLPSTDTQYF	TGTGCCAGCAGTTACGGCGGACTACCGAGCACAGATACGCAGTATTTT	-	-	TRBV6-4	TRBJ2-3	16
CASSLSRGANYEQYF	TGTGCCAGCAGTTTAAGCCGCGGGGCCAACTACGAGCAGTACTTC	many	-	TRBV28	TRBJ2-7	15
CASSRLGGIYGYTF	TGTGCCAGCAGTCGGCTCGGCGGGATCTATGGCTACACCTTC	many	-	TRBV6-1	TRBJ1-2	14
CSAGGLAGGQETQYF	TGCAGTGCTGGCGGGCTAGCGGGGGGGCAAGAGACCCAGTACTTC	many	TRBD2	TRBV20-1	TRBJ2-5	15
CASSLAGAEETQYF	TGTGCCAGCAGTTTAGCGGGGGCCGAAGAGACCCAGTACTTC	many	TRBD2	TRBV2	TRBJ2-5	14
CASSRYRGHYEQYF	TGTGCCAGCAGCCGATACAGGGGGCACTACGAGCAGTACTTC	many	TRBD1	TRBV27	TRBJ2-7	14
CSAHVSGKQETQYF	TGCAGTGCTCACGTCTCAGGAAAGCAAGAGACCCAGTACTTC	few	-	TRBV20-1	TRBJ2-5	14
CSAGGTPPGELFF	TGCAGCGCCGGGGGGACACCACCCGGGGAGCTGTTTTTT	few	-	TRBV29-1	TRBJ2-2	13
CAWSAGQGRETQYF	TGTGCCTGGAGTGCCGGACAGGGACGGGAGACCCAGTACTTC	many	TRBD1	TRBV30	TRBJ2-5	14
CATNHRAADEQYF	TGTGCCACCAATCACCGGGCTGCGGACGAGCAGTACTTC	few	-	TRBV10-3	TRBJ2-7	13